The present TCR beta chain was sequenced within a study of response to subunit inactivated influenza vaccine. Study-wide results and limits: Authors suggested each seasonal influenza vaccination recruits few new T cells.

V lost 5 bases to trimming and J lost 0 bases, with 11 bases between them. There are 14 residues in the CDR3. Note on this clonotype: Its specificity is unknown.

TCRdb re-derived calls from the RT-PCR reads in MiXCR, one entry per CDR3 protein. The sample carries around 760,000 distinct CDR3 sequences, around 14% recorded once. The sequencing here drew on PBMCs from blood, taken roughly 15 days before vaccination. The V and J genes are TRBV12-3 or TRBV12-4 and TRBJ2-7, with D possibly TRBD1 on 5 matching bases. The sequence was obtained from a man aged 45 to 65 who received an inactivated influenza vaccine. DNA for the CDR3: TGTGCCAGCAGTCGTGGGGCTAGCTCCTACGAGCAGTACTTC. Translating it yields CASSRGASSYEQYF.